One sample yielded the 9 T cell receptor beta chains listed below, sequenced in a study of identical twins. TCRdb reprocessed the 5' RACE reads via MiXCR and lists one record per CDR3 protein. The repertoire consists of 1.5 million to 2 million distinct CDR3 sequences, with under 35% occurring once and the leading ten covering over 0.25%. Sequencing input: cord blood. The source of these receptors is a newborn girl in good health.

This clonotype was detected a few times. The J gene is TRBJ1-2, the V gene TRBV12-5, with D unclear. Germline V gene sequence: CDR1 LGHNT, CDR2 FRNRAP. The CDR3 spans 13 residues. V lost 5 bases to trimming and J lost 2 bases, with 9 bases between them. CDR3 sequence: CASGNSANYGYTF. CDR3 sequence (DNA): TGTGCTAGTGGTAACAGCGCAAACTATGGCTACACCTTC.

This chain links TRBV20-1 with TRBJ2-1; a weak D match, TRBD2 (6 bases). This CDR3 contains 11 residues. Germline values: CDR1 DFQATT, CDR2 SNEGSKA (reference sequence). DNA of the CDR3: TGCACCGGGGTGCGGGGAAATGAGCAGTTCTTC. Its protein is CTGVRGNEQFF.

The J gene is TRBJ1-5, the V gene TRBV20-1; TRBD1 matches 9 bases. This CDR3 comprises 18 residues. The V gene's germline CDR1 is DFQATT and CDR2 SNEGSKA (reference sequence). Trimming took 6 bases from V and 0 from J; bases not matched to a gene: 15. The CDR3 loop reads CSAKQPQGALYSNQPQHF. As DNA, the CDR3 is TGCAGTGCGAAACAGCCACAGGGGGCCCTGTATAGCAATCAGCCCCAGCATTTT.

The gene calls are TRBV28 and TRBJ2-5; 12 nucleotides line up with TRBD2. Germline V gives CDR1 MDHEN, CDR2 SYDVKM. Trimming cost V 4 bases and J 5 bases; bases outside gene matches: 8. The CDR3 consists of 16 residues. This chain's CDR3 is CASSSTSGSRWETQYF. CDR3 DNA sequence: TGTGCCAGCAGTTCGACTAGCGGGAGCCGGTGGGAGACCCAGTACTTC.

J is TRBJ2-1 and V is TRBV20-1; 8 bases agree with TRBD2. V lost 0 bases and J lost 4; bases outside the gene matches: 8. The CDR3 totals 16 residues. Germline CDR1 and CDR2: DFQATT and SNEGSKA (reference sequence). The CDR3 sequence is CSARDGASGLYNEQFF. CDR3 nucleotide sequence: TGCAGTGCTAGAGATGGGGCTAGCGGGCTTTACAATGAGCAGTTCTTC.

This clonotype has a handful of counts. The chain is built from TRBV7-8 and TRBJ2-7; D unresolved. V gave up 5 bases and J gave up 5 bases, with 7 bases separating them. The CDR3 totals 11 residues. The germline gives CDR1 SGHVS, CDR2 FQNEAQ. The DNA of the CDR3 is TGTGCCAGCAGCACCACCGACGAGCAGTACTTC. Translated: CASSTTDEQYF.

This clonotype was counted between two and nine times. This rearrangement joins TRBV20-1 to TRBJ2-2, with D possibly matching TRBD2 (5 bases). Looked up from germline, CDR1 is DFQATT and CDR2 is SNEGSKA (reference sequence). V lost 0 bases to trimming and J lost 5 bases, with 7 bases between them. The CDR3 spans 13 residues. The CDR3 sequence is CSARDRRTGELFF. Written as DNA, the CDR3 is TGCAGTGCTAGAGATCGGAGGACCGGGGAGCTGTTTTTT.

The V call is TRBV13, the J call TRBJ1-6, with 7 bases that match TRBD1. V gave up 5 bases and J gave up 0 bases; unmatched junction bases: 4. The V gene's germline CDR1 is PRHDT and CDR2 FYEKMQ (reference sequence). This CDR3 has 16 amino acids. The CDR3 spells CASSLGTVSYNSPLHF. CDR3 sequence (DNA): TGTGCCAGCAGCCTTGGGACAGTCTCCTATAATTCACCCCTCCACTTT.

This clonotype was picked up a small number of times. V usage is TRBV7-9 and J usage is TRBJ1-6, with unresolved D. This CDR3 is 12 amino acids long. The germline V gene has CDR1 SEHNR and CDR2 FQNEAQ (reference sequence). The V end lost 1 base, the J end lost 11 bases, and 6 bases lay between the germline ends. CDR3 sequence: CASSLEAAPLHF. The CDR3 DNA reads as TGTGCCAGCAGCTTAGAGGCGGCACCCCTCCACTTT.